This entry lists 13 T cell receptor beta chains sequenced from one sample in a study of early T cells in non-severe SARS-CoV-2 infection. TCRdb processed the 5' RACE reads anew with MiXCR; each CDR3 protein has one entry. The sample gives some 67,000 distinct CDR3 sequences, about 12% of which show up once; around 4.8% is in the top ten. The sample taken for sequencing was whole blood. These receptors all stem from an adult who was a healthcare worker with PCR-confirmed SARS-CoV-2 infection or an uninfected control (not recorded which).

The sample holds many counts of this clonotype. The rearrangement joins TRBV10-3 to TRBJ1-1; tentative D call: TRBD1 (6 bases). Germline V gene lookup returns CDR1 ENHRY and CDR2 SYGVKD. The length of the CDR3 is 13 residues. Trimming took 4 bases from V and 6 from J, leaving 12 bases between them. The CDR3 sequence: CAISADRGPEAFF. CDR3 bases: TGTGCCATCAGTGCGGACAGAGGCCCTGAAGCTTTCTTT.

The chain has TRBV11-2 and TRBJ2-7, with a tentative D call TRBD2 (5 bases). Germline CDR1 SGHAT, CDR2 FQNNGV. Trimming left V 3 bases short and J 3 bases short, with 12 bases between. The CDR3 loop spans 14 amino acids. The CDR3 DNA sequence: TGTGCCAGCAGCTTCCGACGGACTGGCTACGAGCAGTACTTC. Amino acids: CASSFRRTGYEQYF.

Only a few counts were recorded for this clonotype. V and J are TRBV6-1 and TRBJ2-5, with 7 bases lining up with TRBD1. Germline-derived CDR1 and CDR2 are MNHNS and SASEGT. This CDR3 has 14 amino acids. The V and J ends lost 5 bases and 4 bases, in that order; junction bases with no gene match: 7. The CDR3 bases are TGTGCCAGCAGTCGGGACAGAAGTAGAGAGACCCAGTACTTC. Translating gives CASSRDRSRETQYF.

The sample holds a few counts of this clonotype. The V and J genes are TRBV7-2 and TRBJ2-1; TRBD2 matches at 7 bases. Germline CDR1 reads SGHTA; CDR2 reads FQGNSA. This CDR3 region has 16 residues. Trimming removed 2 bases from V and 10 bases from J; junction bases left unmatched: 14. This CDR3 reads CASSLPGTNRIWEQFF. For the CDR3, the DNA is TGTGCCAGCAGCTTACCCGGGACTAACCGGATCTGGGAGCAGTTCTTC.

This clonotype occurred a few times. The chain has TRBV29-1 and TRBJ2-7; no reliable D call. The V gene's germline CDR1 is SQVTM and CDR2 ANQGSEA. CDR3 size: 13 residues. The ends were cut back, 5 bases at V and 6 bases at J, with 17 bases in the middle. The CDR3 is CSVSRPVGSEQYF. For the CDR3, the DNA is TGCAGCGTTTCCAGGCCTGTTGGGTCCGAGCAGTACTTC.

There are a few counts of this clonotype. CDR3 region: CASSLVGRGMSGELFF. The CDR3 DNA is TGTGCCAGCAGTTTAGTGGGTAGAGGAATGTCCGGGGAGCTGTTTTTT. The chain combines TRBV12-3 or TRBV12-4 with TRBJ2-2, with D uncertain. CDR3 size: 16 residues. The V end lost 1 base, the J end lost 6 bases, and 15 bases lay between the germline ends.

The CDR3 coding sequence is TGTGCCAGCAGTTACTCCAGTTACAATGAGCAGTTCTTC. Translating gives CASSYSSYNEQFF. The rearrangement links TRBV12-3 or TRBV12-4 to TRBJ2-1; D is unresolved. The V gene lost 4 bases and the J gene lost 4 bases, with 8 bases spanning the gap. The CDR3 is made up of 13 amino acids.

This clonotype was picked up a small number of times. The rearrangement links TRBV20-1 to TRBJ1-1; a weak D match, TRBD1 (5 bases). Deletions cut 7 bases from V and 2 bases from J, with 11 bases between. The CDR3 totals 12 residues. The V gene's germline CDR1 is DFQATT and CDR2 SNEGSKA (reference sequence). CDR3 DNA sequence: TGCAGTGTGGGGGAGATAAACACTGAAGCTTTCTTT. Its protein product is CSVGEINTEAFF.

This clonotype was seen a handful of times. This chain joins TRBV12-3 or TRBV12-4 and TRBJ1-2, with 8 bases fitting TRBD1. V shed 5 bases and J 2 bases; nucleotides not matched to a gene: 10. The CDR3 is made up of 16 amino acids. The CDR3 sequence: CASSLQWTGKNYGYTF. CDR3 coding DNA: TGTGCCAGCAGTCTCCAATGGACAGGGAAGAACTATGGCTACACCTTC.

This rearrangement joins TRBV7-6 to TRBJ2-2; no clear D gene. CDR3 length: 14 residues. V gave up 4 bases and J gave up 4 bases, with 10 bases separating them. Per the germline V gene, CDR1 is SGHVS and CDR2 is FNYEAQ. For the CDR3, the DNA is TGTGCCAGCAGCTACATCGACGGCACCGGGGAGCTGTTTTTT. It codes for CASSYIDGTGELFF.

In this sample, this clonotype turned up many times. The chain couples TRBV18 to TRBJ2-2; unclear D gene. Germline V gives CDR1 KGHSH, CDR2 LQKENI. This CDR3 region has 15 residues. V was shortened by 3 bases and J by 6 bases, with 14 bases between the two germline ends. The CDR3 loop reads CASSPRPGHSGELFF. CDR3 bases: TGTGCCAGCTCACCGAGACCGGGCCACTCCGGGGAGCTGTTTTTT.

This clonotype was detected ten times or more. The rearrangement links TRBV4-1 to TRBJ2-5; 8 bases map to TRBD2. Germline-derived CDR1 and CDR2 are MGHRA and YSYEKL. The CDR3 consists of 17 residues. Trimming at V came to 2 bases and at J to 5 bases, leaving 13 bases not matched to a gene. Here the CDR3 reads CASSQLPSAGVGETQYF. The DNA of the CDR3 is TGCGCCAGCAGCCAATTACCCTCAGCGGGAGTCGGGGAGACCCAGTACTTC.

In regard to this clonotype: A much larger clone sits a single nucleotide away, making a read error possible. The genes are TRBV5-4 and TRBJ2-6; no clear D gene. Germline values: CDR1 SGHNT, CDR2 YYREEE (reference sequence). The CDR3 runs to 14 residues. For the CDR3, the DNA is TGTGCCAGCAGCTTGTTCTCTCGGGCCAACGTCCTGACTTTC. This codes for CASSLFSRANVLTF. Variable domain in full (rest from reference TRBV5-4 and TRBJ2-6): ETGVTQSPTHLIKTRGQQVTLRCSSQSGHNTVSWYQQALGQGPQFIFQYYREEENGRGNFPPRFSGLQFPNYSSELNVNALELDDSALYLCASSLFSRANVLTFGAGSRLTVL.